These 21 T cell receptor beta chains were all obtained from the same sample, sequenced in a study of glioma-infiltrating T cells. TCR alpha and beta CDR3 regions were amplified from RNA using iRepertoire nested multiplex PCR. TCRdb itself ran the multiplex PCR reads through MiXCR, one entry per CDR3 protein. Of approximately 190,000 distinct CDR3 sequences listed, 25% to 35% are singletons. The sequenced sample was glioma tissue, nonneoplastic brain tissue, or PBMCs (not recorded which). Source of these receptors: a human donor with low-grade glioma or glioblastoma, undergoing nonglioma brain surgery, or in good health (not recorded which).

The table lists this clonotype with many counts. CDR3 nucleotides: TGTGCCAGCAGCACTGGGAGTTTGAACACTGAAGCTTTCTTT. The encoded protein is CASSTGSLNTEAFF. The chain links TRBV7-6 to TRBJ1-1, with D unresolved. V lost 5 bases and J lost 0, with 10 bases in between. From germline, CDR1 is SGHVS and CDR2 FNYEAQ. The CDR3 length is 14 residues.

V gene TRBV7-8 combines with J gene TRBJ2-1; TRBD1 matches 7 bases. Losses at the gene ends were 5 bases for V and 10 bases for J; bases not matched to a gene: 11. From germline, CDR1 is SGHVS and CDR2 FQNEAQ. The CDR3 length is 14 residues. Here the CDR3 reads CASSPRQGSWEQFF. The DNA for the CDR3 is TGTGCCAGCAGCCCGCGACAGGGTTCGTGGGAGCAGTTCTTC.

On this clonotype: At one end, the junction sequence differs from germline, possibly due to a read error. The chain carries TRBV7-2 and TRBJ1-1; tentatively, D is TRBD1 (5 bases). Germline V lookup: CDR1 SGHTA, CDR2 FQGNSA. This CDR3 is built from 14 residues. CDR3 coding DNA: TGTGCAAGCAGAATACAGGCGCCGAACACTGAAGCTTTCTTT. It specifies CASRIQAPNTEAFF. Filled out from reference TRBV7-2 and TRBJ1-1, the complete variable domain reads GAGVSQSPSNKVTEKGKDVELRCDPISGHTALYWYRQSLGQGLEFLIYFQGNSAPDKSGLPSDRFSAERTGGSVSTLTIQRTQQEDSAVYLCASRIQAPNTEAFFGQGTRLTVV.

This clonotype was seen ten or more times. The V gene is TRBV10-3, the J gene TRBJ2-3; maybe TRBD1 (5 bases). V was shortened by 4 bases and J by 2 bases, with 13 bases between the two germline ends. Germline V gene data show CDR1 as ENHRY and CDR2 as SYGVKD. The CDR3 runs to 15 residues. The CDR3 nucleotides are TGTGCCATCAGTGCTGGTGACAGACTCACAGATACGCAGTATTTT. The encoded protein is CAISAGDRLTDTQYF.

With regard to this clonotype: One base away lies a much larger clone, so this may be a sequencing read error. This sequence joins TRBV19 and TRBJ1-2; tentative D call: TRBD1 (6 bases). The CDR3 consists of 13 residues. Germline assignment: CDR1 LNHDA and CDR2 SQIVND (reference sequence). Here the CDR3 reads CAGSATGNYGYTF. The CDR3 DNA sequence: TGTGCCGGTAGTGCCACAGGGAACTATGGCTACACCTTC.

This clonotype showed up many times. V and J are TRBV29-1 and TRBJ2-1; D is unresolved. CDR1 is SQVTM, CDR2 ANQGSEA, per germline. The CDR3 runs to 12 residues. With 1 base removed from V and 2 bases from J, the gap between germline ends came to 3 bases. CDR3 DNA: TGCAGCGTTGAAGGAACCTACAATGAGCAGTTCTTC. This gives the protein CSVEGTYNEQFF.

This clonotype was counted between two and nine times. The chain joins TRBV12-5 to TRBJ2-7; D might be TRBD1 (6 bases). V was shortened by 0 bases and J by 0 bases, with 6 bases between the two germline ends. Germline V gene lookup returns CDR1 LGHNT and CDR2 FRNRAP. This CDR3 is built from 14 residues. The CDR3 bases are TGTGCTAGTGGTTTGGTAGGGGGCTCCTACGAGCAGTACTTC. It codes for CASGLVGGSYEQYF.

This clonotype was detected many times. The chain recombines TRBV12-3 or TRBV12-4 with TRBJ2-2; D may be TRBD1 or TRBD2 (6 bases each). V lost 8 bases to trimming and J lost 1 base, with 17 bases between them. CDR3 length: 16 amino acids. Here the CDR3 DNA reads TGTGCCAGCGGTCCTGGAGGGGGAAGGAACACCGGGGAGCTGTTTTTT. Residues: CASGPGGGRNTGELFF.

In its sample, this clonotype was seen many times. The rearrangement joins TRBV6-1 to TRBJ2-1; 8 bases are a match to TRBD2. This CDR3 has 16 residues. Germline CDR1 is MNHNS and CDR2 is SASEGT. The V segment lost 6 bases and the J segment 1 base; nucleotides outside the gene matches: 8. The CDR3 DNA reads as TGTGCCAGCAGCTCCGGGAGGGCTGTATCCTACAATGAGCAGTTCTTC. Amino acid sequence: CASSSGRAVSYNEQFF.

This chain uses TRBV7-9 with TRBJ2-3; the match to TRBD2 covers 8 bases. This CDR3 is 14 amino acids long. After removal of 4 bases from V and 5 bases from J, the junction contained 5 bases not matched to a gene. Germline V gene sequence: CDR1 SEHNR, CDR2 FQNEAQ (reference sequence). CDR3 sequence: CASSYSGGLDTQYF. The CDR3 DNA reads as TGTGCCAGCAGCTACAGCGGGGGATTAGATACGCAGTATTTT.

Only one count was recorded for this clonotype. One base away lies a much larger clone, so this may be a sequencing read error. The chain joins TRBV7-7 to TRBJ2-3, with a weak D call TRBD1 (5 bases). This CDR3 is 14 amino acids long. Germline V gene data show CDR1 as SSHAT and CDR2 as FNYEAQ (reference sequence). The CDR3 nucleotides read TGTGCCAGCAGCCGAGGCGGTAGCACAGGTACGCAGTATTTT. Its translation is CASSRGGSTGTQYF.

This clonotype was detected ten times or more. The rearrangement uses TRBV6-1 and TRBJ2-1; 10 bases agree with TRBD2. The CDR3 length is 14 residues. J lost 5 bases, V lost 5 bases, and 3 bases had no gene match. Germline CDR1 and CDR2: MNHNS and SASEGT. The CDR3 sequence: CASSLAGAHNEQFF. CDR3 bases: TGTGCCAGCAGTCTAGCGGGAGCTCACAATGAGCAGTTCTTC.

This CDR3 reads CASSYGTGASYGYTF. The CDR3 DNA reads as TGTGCCAGCAGTTATGGGACAGGGGCTAGCTATGGCTACACCTTC. The chain has TRBV6-9 and TRBJ1-2, with 10 bases fitting TRBD1. The CDR3 sequence is 15 residues long. V shed 2 bases, J shed 4 bases, and the junction held 4 bases outside the gene matches. CDR1 is MNHGY, CDR2 SVAAGI, per germline.

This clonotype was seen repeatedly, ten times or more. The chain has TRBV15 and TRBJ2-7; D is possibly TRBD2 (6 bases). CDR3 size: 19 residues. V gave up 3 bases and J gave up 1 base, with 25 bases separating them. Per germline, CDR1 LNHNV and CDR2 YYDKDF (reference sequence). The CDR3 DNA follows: TGTGCCACCAGCAGGCCAGGGACTGAGATGGGCTCGACGTCCTACGAGCAGTACTTC. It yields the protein CATSRPGTEMGSTSYEQYF.

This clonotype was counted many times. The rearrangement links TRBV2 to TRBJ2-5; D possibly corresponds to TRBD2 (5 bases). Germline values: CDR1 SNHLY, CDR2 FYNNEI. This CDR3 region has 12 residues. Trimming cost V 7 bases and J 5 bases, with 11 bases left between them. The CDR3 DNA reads TGTGCCAGCAAGCTAGCTGCGGAGACCCAGTACTTC. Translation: CASKLAAETQYF.

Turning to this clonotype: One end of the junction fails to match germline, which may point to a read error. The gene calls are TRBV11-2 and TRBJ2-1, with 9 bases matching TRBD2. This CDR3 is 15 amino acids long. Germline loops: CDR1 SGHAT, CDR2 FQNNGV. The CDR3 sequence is CASRATSGRGNERFF. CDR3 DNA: TGTGCCAGCAGGGCGACTAGCGGAAGGGGCAATGAGCGGTTCTTC. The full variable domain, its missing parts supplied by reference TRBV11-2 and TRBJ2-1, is EAGVAQSPRYKIIEKRQSVAFWCNPISGHATLYWYQQILGQGPKLLIQFQNNGVVDDSQLPKDRFSAERLKGVDSTLKIQPAKLEDSAVYLCASRATSGRGNERFFGPGTRLTVL.

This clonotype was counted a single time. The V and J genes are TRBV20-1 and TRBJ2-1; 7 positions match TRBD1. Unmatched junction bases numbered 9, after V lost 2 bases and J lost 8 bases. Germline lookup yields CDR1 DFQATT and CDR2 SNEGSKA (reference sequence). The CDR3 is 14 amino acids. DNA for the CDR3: TGCAGTGCTAGAACGGGACAGCAATTCTATGAGCAGTTCTTC. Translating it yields CSARTGQQFYEQFF.

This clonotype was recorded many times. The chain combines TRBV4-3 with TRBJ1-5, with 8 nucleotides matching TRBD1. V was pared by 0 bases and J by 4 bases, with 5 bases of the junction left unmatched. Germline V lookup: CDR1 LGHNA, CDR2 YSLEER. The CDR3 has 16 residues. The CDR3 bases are TGCGCCAGCAGCCAAGAATGGGGACAGGCTAATCAGCCCCAGCATTTT. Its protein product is CASSQEWGQANQPQHF.

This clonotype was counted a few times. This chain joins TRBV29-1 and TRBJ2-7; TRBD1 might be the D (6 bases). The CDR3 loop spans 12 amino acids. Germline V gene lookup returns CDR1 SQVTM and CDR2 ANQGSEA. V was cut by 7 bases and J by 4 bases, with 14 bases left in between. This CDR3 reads CSAEDSSYEQYF. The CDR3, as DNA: TGCAGCGCGGAGGACAGCTCGTACGAGCAGTACTTC.

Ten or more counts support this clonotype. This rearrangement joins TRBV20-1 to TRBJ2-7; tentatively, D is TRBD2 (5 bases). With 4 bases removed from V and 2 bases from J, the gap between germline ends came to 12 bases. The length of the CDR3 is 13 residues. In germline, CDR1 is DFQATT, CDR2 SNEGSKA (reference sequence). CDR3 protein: CSATRTPTYEQYF. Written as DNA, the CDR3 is TGCAGTGCTACTCGGACTCCAACCTACGAGCAGTACTTC.

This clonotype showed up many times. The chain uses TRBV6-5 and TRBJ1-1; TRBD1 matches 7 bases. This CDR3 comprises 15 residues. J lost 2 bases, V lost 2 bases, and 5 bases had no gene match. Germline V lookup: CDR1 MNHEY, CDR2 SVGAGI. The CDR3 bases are TGTGCCAGCAGTTACACTAGGGGGCAAAACACTGAAGCTTTCTTT. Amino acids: CASSYTRGQNTEAFF.